These 22 T cell receptor beta chains originate from one sample sequenced in a study of blood T cell repertoires in COVID-19. TCRdb's copy holds only in-frame clones and misses some; the assay was immunoSEQ multiplex PCR. The sample holds fewer than 350,000 clones; around nine tenths are singletons and the top ten take more than 6%. Sequenced input: peripheral blood. These receptors all stem from a woman in her twenties or thirties with COVID-19, enrolled during active disease.

This clone appeared once. This chain connects TRBV30 to TRBJ2-7; 7 bases agree with TRBD1. The junction had 4 bases not matched to a gene; V was cut back by 3 bases and J by 2 bases. This CDR3 spans 13 amino acids. Looked up from germline, CDR1 is GTSNPN and CDR2 is SVGIG (reference sequence). Here the CDR3 reads CAWRLGTAYEQYF. CDR3 nucleotides: TGTGCCTGGAGATTGGGGACAGCCTACGAGCAGTACTTC. The variable domain in full, completed from reference TRBV30 and TRBJ2-7, reads SQTIHQWPATLVQPVGSPLSLECTVEGTSNPNLYWYRQAAGRGLQLLFYSVGIGQISSEVPQNLSASRPQDRQFILSSKKLLLSDSGFYLCAWRLGTAYEQYFGPGTRLTVT.

Turning to this clone: Other DNA sequences from this sample encode an identical CDR3 as well. V is TRBV5-4 and J is TRBJ2-3, with TRBD2 identical over 7 bases. Trimming removed 7 bases from V and 1 base from J; junction bases left unmatched: 6. This CDR3 has 14 residues. Germline CDR1 is SGHNT and CDR2 is YYREEE (reference sequence). The CDR3 nucleotides are TGTGCCAGCTCATTAGCGGGCCGCACAGATACGCAGTATTTT. Translated, it gives CASSLAGRTDTQYF.

V usage is TRBV6-6 and J usage is TRBJ2-6, with no clear D. The CDR3 is 13 amino acids. Germline V gene data show CDR1 as MNHNY and CDR2 as SVGAGI (reference sequence). Trimming removed 2 bases at V and 3 bases at J, with 2 bases between. The CDR3, as DNA: TGTGCCAGCAGTTACCTTGGGGCCAACGTCCTGACTTTC. Translation: CASSYLGANVLTF.

The J gene is TRBJ2-6, the V gene TRBV30; no clear D gene. The ends were cut back, 3 bases at V and 3 bases at J, with 6 bases in the middle. CDR1 and CDR2 (germline): GTSNPN, SVGIG (reference sequence). This CDR3 spans 13 amino acids. This CDR3 is CAWRAGGANVLTF. The CDR3 nucleotides read TGTGCCTGGAGGGCAGGTGGGGCCAACGTCCTGACTTTC.

In its sample, this clone was seen once. V gene TRBV3-1 (or the pseudogene TRBV3-2) combines with J gene TRBJ2-1; 10 bases map to TRBD2. Germline V gene sequence: CDR1 LGHDT, CDR2 YNNKEL (reference sequence). The CDR3 length is 16 residues. Trimming removed 0 bases from V and 9 bases from J; junction bases left unmatched: 8. The CDR3 is CASSQDGSSGGTEQFF. The DNA of the CDR3 is TGTGCCAGCAGCCAAGACGGGTCTAGCGGGGGTACTGAGCAGTTCTTC.

The V and J genes are TRBV19 and TRBJ2-7, with 7 bases matching TRBD1. Trimming cost V 5 bases and J 4 bases; bases outside gene matches: 17. The CDR3 runs 17 residues. Germline V gene data show CDR1 as LNHDA and CDR2 as SQIVND (reference sequence). CDR3 DNA sequence: TGTGCCAGTAGTCCTTGGACAGGAATTCCTAATTCGTACGAGCAGTACTTC. Protein product: CASSPWTGIPNSYEQYF.

The V call is TRBV5-6, the J call TRBJ2-1; TRBD2 aligns across 10 bases. J was trimmed by 1 base and V by 7 bases; bases with no gene match: 8. The CDR3 contains 16 residues. Germline values: CDR1 SGHDT, CDR2 YYEEEE. CDR3 sequence reads: CASQAGGPLSYNEQFF. CDR3 in DNA: TGTGCCAGCCAAGCGGGAGGGCCCTTATCCTACAATGAGCAGTTCTTC. Full variable domain (rest looked up from reference TRBV5-6 and TRBJ2-1): DAGVTQSPTHLIKTRGQQVTLRCSPKSGHDTVSWYQQALGQGPQFIFQYYEEEERQRGNFPDRFSGHQFPNYSSELNVNALLLGDSALYLCASQAGGPLSYNEQFFGPGTRLTVL.

This chain uses TRBV7-3 with TRBJ1-6; no clear D gene. The CDR3 has 18 amino acids. Germline assignment: CDR1 SGHTA and CDR2 FQGTGA. Trimming removed 4 bases at V and 9 bases at J, with 25 bases between. The chain's CDR3 is CASSSSLSPPTRRSPLHF. CDR3 nucleotide sequence: TGTGCCAGCAGCTCCTCCCTATCACCCCCTACTAGACGTTCACCCCTCCACTTT.

The rearrangement uses TRBV7-9 and TRBJ2-5, with 11 bases lining up with TRBD1. CDR1 SEHNR and CDR2 FQNEAQ come from the germline V gene (reference sequence). Losses at the gene ends were 1 base for V and 5 bases for J; bases not matched to a gene: 6. The CDR3 sequence is 16 residues long. CDR3 region: CASSLGTGGAKETQYF. The CDR3 nucleotides are TGTGCCAGCAGCTTAGGGACAGGGGGCGCGAAGGAGACCCAGTACTTC.

The chain has TRBV9 and TRBJ2-1; 10 bases line up with TRBD2. Germline CDR1 reads SGDLS; CDR2 reads YYNGEE. With 5 bases clipped from V and 7 bases from J, the junction kept 9 bases outside the gene matches. CDR3 length: 15 residues. The CDR3: CASSDNSGRRNEQFF. In nucleotides, the CDR3 is TGTGCCAGCAGTGATAATAGCGGGAGGCGGAATGAGCAGTTCTTC.

The genes are TRBV30 and TRBJ2-7; 12 nucleotides match TRBD2. V shed 3 bases, J shed 7 bases, and the junction held 4 bases outside the gene matches. Germline loops: CDR1 GTSNPN, CDR2 SVGIG (reference sequence). The CDR3 is made up of 13 amino acids. CDR3 amino acids: CAWRTSGRWEQYF. The CDR3 bases are TGTGCCTGGAGGACTAGCGGGAGATGGGAGCAGTACTTC.

The rearrangement joins TRBV19 to TRBJ1-1; a possible D gene is TRBD1 (6 bases). Trimming shortened V by 0 bases and J by 3 bases, and 17 bases separated the two germline ends. The CDR3 is made up of 17 amino acids. CDR1 is LNHDA, CDR2 SQIVND, per germline (reference sequence). The chain's CDR3 is CASSIEGGRNWDTEAFF. The CDR3 coding sequence is TGTGCCAGTAGTATAGAGGGGGGGCGAAACTGGGACACTGAAGCTTTCTTT.

A single count supports this clone. At one end, the junction sequence differs from germline, possibly due to a read error. This chain joins TRBV15 and TRBJ2-1; possibly TRBD1 or TRBD2 for D (5 bases each). The CDR3 runs to 14 residues. Germline CDR1 is LNHNV and CDR2 is YYDKDF (reference sequence). The CDR3 nucleotides are TGTGCCACCAGCCGAGAGGGGCTGGTTTATGAGCAGTTCTTC. Translating it yields CATSREGLVYEQFF.

V usage is TRBV7-8 and J usage is TRBJ2-7; 11 bases align to TRBD2. There are 19 residues in the CDR3. CDR1 and CDR2 (germline): SGHVS, FQNEAQ. Germline trimming cut 7 bases from V and 0 bases from J; bases unmatched to any gene: 17. The CDR3 DNA is TGTGCCAGCACCCTAAGGATAGCGGGAGGGCTATCGGGCTCCTACGAGCAGTACTTC. As protein: CASTLRIAGGLSGSYEQYF.

The rearrangement uses TRBV2 and TRBJ2-5, with 7 nucleotides matching TRBD2. This CDR3 is built from 12 residues. In germline, CDR1 is SNHLY, CDR2 FYNNEI. V shed 7 bases and J 7 bases; nucleotides not matched to a gene: 6. The CDR3 DNA follows: TGTGCCAGCAAGGGCGGGAGTGTGACCCAGTACTTC. It translates to CASKGGSVTQYF. The variable domain in full, completed from reference TRBV2 and TRBJ2-5, reads EPEVTQTPSHQVTQMGQEVILRCVPISNHLYFYWYRQILGQKVEFLVSFYNNEISEKSEIFDDQFSVERPDGSNFTLKIRSTKLEDSAMYFCASKGGSVTQYFGPGTRLLVL.

V usage is TRBV7-3 and J usage is TRBJ2-7, with D possibly TRBD2 on 5 matching bases. The CDR3 is 13 amino acids. CDR1 is SGHTA, CDR2 FQGTGA, per germline. Trimming removed 3 bases at V and 6 bases at J, with 12 bases between. CDR3 region: CASSFLGESEQYF. CDR3 in DNA: TGTGCCAGCAGCTTTCTCGGGGAGTCCGAGCAGTACTTC.

The chain employs TRBV6-2 or TRBV6-3 and TRBJ2-2; D remains ambiguous. CDR1 and CDR2 (germline): MNHEY, SVGEGT. Deletions cut 6 bases from V and 4 bases from J, with 12 bases between. This CDR3 contains 14 residues. CDR3 nucleotides: TGTGCCAGCAGCCCGATGGGCTTCACCGGGGAGCTGTTTTTT. Its translation is CASSPMGFTGELFF.

This chain uses TRBV5-4 with TRBJ2-7; no firm D call. Trimming shortened V by 3 bases and J by 4 bases, and 17 bases separated the two germline ends. The CDR3 length is 15 residues. Germline assignment: CDR1 SGHNT and CDR2 YYREEE (reference sequence). CDR3 coding DNA: TGTGCCAGCAGCTCCTACGAGAGAACGTTATACGAGCAGTACTTC. Protein: CASSSYERTLYEQYF.

The CDR3 coding sequence is TGCGCCAGCAGTAAGGGAGGGGACGCAGATACGCAGTATTTT. This translates into CASSKGGDADTQYF. The genes are TRBV5-1 and TRBJ2-3; 7 bases are a match to TRBD2. Germline V gene sequence: CDR1 SGHRS, CDR2 YFSETQ. The ends lost 5 bases at V and 4 bases at J; junction bases unmatched: 7. The CDR3 is 14 residues long.

The chain joins TRBV19 to TRBJ1-2; D is undetermined. The CDR3 is 13 amino acids. Germline V CDR1 and CDR2: LNHDA, SQIVND (reference sequence). V lost 3 bases to trimming and J lost 6 bases, with 11 bases between them. In DNA form, the CDR3 reads TGTGCCAGTAGTATTAGCCCTTGGCATGGCTACACCTTC. Protein product: CASSISPWHGYTF.

The genes are TRBV28 and TRBJ1-6; no firm D call. Trimming took off 1 base at V and 11 bases at J, with 12 bases between the two ends. The CDR3 is 14 amino acids. Germline assignment: CDR1 MDHEN and CDR2 SYDVKM. The CDR3, as DNA: TGTGCCAGCAGTTTATACTCCGTAGTGACACCCCTCCACTTT. Translated, it gives CASSLYSVVTPLHF.

This chain uses TRBV4-1 with TRBJ2-5, with D maybe TRBD2 (5 bases). Looked up from germline, CDR1 is MGHRA and CDR2 is YSYEKL. V was pared by 0 bases and J by 4 bases, with 9 bases between. The CDR3 sequence is 14 residues long. CDR3 sequence (DNA): TGCGCCAGCAGCCAAGAACGGGGAGTAGAGACCCAGTACTTC. This encodes CASSQERGVETQYF.